Here is one TCR beta chain with its context. Here immunoSEQ multiplex PCR was the method, and the copy in TCRdb shows in-frame clones only, minus some. Of 300,000 to 400,000 clones detected, around 86% appear once; the ten largest clones hold approximately 5.2%. This entry comes from a study of blood T cell repertoires in COVID-19. The V gene end was trimmed by 1 base and the J gene end by 2 bases; junction bases not matched to a gene: 5. This CDR3 spans 17 amino acids. Per the germline V gene, CDR1 is SGHDT and CDR2 is YYEEEE. This rearrangement joins TRBV5-6 to TRBJ1-6; TRBD1 agrees at 8 bases. The TCR sequence derives from a man in his 60s who had recovered from COVID-19. The sample was PBMCs or T cells enriched from blood (not recorded which). The CDR3 DNA reads as TGTGCCAGCAGCTTGCCGGGACAGGAACCCTATAATTCACCCCTCCACTTT. It codes for CASSLPGQEPYNSPLHF.